The 16 T cell receptor beta chains below come from one sample, sequenced in a study of T cells in localized non-small cell lung cancer. Assay used: immunoSEQ multiplex PCR; TCRdb lists only in-frame clones, some missing. In the table there are about 70,000 clones, 85% to 90% of which are singletons. Sequences were derived from peripheral blood, sampled before any cancer treatment. Receptors were obtained from a male donor aged 60 or over with stage III squamous cell lung carcinoma.

The rearrangement uses TRBV5-4 and TRBJ2-3, with 9 bases matching TRBD1. Trimming at V came to 4 bases and at J to 8 bases, leaving 8 bases not matched to a gene. The germline CDR1 and CDR2 sequences are SGHNT and YYREEE (reference sequence). The length of the CDR3 is 14 residues. This chain's CDR3 is CASSPDRGFGTQYF. CDR3 DNA: TGTGCCAGCAGCCCGGACAGGGGTTTTGGTACGCAGTATTTT.

The table lists this clone with a count of one. The chain links TRBV18 to TRBJ1-2; 9 bases fit TRBD1. The V gene end was trimmed by 4 bases and the J gene end by 2 bases; junction bases not matched to a gene: 8. Germline V gene sequence: CDR1 KGHSH, CDR2 LQKENI. The CDR3 is made up of 16 amino acids. The CDR3 nucleotides read TGTGCCAGCTCACTCGCTCCGACAGGGGGGAACTATGGCTACACCTTC. It encodes CASSLAPTGGNYGYTF.

In DNA, the CDR3 is TGTGCCACCAGCAGAGATCGGAACTACGAGCAGTACTTC. It encodes CATSRDRNYEQYF. The chain employs TRBV15 and TRBJ2-7; D not certain. The V and J ends lost 0 bases and 3 bases respectively, with 6 bases between them. This CDR3 comprises 13 residues. Germline V gene data show CDR1 as LNHNV and CDR2 as YYDKDF (reference sequence).

The genes are TRBV6-5 and TRBJ2-7, with TRBD1 matching over 8 bases. Germline trimming cut 6 bases from V and 2 bases from J; bases unmatched to any gene: 3. The CDR3 consists of 13 residues. Germline CDR1 MNHEY, CDR2 SVGAGI. CDR3 DNA: TGTGCCAGCAGCAGGGGGCCCGCCTACGAGCAGTACGTC. Protein product: CASSRGPAYEQYV.

The chain recombines TRBV12-5 with TRBJ1-1; D is perhaps TRBD1 (5 bases). The germline V and J ends were trimmed by 4 bases and 2 bases, with 14 bases remaining between them. Germline CDR1 LGHNT, CDR2 FRNRAP. CDR3 size: 15 residues. This CDR3 is CASGSQGWTNTEAFF. CDR3 sequence (DNA): TGTGCTAGTGGTTCCCAGGGTTGGACTAACACTGAAGCTTTCTTT.

This clone has only a few counts. V and J are TRBV30 and TRBJ1-5, with D perhaps matching TRBD1 (5 bases). The V end lost 0 bases, the J end lost 3 bases, and 9 bases lay between the germline ends. Germline V gene lookup returns CDR1 GTSNPN and CDR2 SVGIG (reference sequence). This CDR3 comprises 14 residues. This chain's CDR3 is CAWSVGVDNQPQHF. CDR3 DNA sequence: TGTGCCTGGAGTGTGGGGGTCGACAATCAGCCCCAGCATTTT.

The chain is built from TRBV7-9 and TRBJ1-6; D possibly corresponds to TRBD1 (6 bases). Trimming took off 1 base at V and 8 bases at J, with 12 bases between the two ends. The germline CDR1 and CDR2 sequences are SEHNR and FQNEAQ (reference sequence). The length of the CDR3 is 15 residues. DNA of the CDR3: TGTGCCAGCAGCTTAGGGCAGGGGTTGGATTCACCCCTCCACTTT. Its protein product is CASSLGQGLDSPLHF.

The chain joins TRBV10-2 to TRBJ1-4; TRBD1 aligns across 8 bases. The CDR3 consists of 15 residues. The J segment lost 0 bases and the V segment lost 6 bases, leaving 3 bases of the junction unmatched. Germline V gene sequence: CDR1 WSHSY, CDR2 SAAADI. CDR3 sequence: CASRGTGSTNEKLFF. In DNA form, the CDR3 reads TGCGCCAGCAGGGGGACAGGATCAACTAATGAAAAACTGTTTTTT.

This clone was counted a single time. This chain connects TRBV5-5 to TRBJ2-1, with TRBD1 matching over 8 bases. In germline, CDR1 is SGHKS, CDR2 YYEKEE (reference sequence). Trimming took 5 bases from V and 4 from J; bases not matched to a gene: 8. There are 15 residues in the CDR3. In DNA form, the CDR3 reads TGTGCCAGCAGTTATACACGGACAGGGTACAATGAGCAGTTCTTC. Translated, it gives CASSYTRTGYNEQFF.

In regard to this clone: In the same sample, other DNA sequences code for this CDR3. The chain employs TRBV5-1 and TRBJ1-3; maybe TRBD1 (6 bases). From germline, CDR1 is SGHRS and CDR2 YFSETQ. Trimming pared 5 bases from V and 2 bases from J, leaving 11 bases between. This CDR3 region has 14 residues. As DNA, the CDR3 is TGCGCCAGCAGTGGGGGCAGCACTGGAAACACCATATATTTT. As protein: CASSGGSTGNTIYF.

This clone was found once. The rearrangement uses TRBV7-8 and TRBJ1-1; 8 nucleotides line up with TRBD1. The CDR3 runs to 16 residues. V was clipped by 3 bases and J by 0 bases; unmatched bases: 6. Germline assignment: CDR1 SGHVS and CDR2 FQNEAQ. The CDR3 DNA follows: TGTGCCAGCAGCTTGATTGGGGACAGGTTGAACACTGAAGCTTTCTTT. Its translation: CASSLIGDRLNTEAFF.

The chain employs TRBV10-3 and TRBJ1-3; D may be TRBD1 (6 bases). Germline V gene data show CDR1 as ENHRY and CDR2 as SYGVKD. V gave up 7 bases and J gave up 9 bases, with 19 bases separating them. The CDR3 sequence is 14 residues long. The CDR3 DNA sequence: TGTGCCATCAATGGGGGCGGATCCCTGAGCACCATATATTTT. It yields the protein CAINGGGSLSTIYF.

The chain is built from TRBV5-1 and TRBJ1-2, with 8 bases aligning to TRBD1. The CDR3 extends over 15 amino acids. The junction had 12 bases not matched to a gene; V was cut back by 4 bases and J by 7 bases. Germline CDR1 and CDR2: SGHRS and YFSETQ. The CDR3 region is CASSPDGQGSRGYTF. The CDR3 bases are TGCGCCAGCAGCCCGGATGGACAGGGTTCACGTGGCTACACCTTC.

The chain links TRBV6-6 to TRBJ2-5, with 7 positions matching TRBD1. Germline CDR1 reads MNHNY; CDR2 reads SVGAGI (reference sequence). The J segment lost 5 bases and the V segment lost 6 bases, leaving 9 bases of the junction unmatched. The CDR3 totals 14 residues. CDR3 region: CASRINRGGETQYF. Written as DNA, the CDR3 is TGTGCCAGCAGGATCAACAGGGGCGGGGAGACCCAGTACTTC.

This chain links TRBV10-3 with TRBJ1-2; TRBD1 aligns across 8 bases. V gave up 4 bases and J gave up 1 base; unmatched junction bases: 2. Per germline, CDR1 ENHRY and CDR2 SYGVKD. The CDR3 contains 14 residues. The CDR3 region has the DNA TGTGCCATCAGTGGGACAGGGTATAACTATGGCTACACCTTC. It yields the protein CAISGTGYNYGYTF.

J is TRBJ1-5 and V is TRBV27; 7 positions match TRBD1. V trimming: 5 bases; J trimming: 0 bases; junction bases outside the gene matches: 7. The CDR3 is made up of 16 amino acids. Germline V lookup: CDR1 MNHEY, CDR2 SMNVEV (reference sequence). Here the CDR3 reads CASSPRQGFSNQPQHF. Here the CDR3 DNA reads TGTGCCAGCAGTCCCAGACAGGGCTTTAGCAATCAGCCCCAGCATTTT.